This passage covers 5 T cell receptor beta chains from one sample sequenced in a study of shared T cell receptors in the human thymus. The method was immunoSEQ multiplex PCR; TCRdb's version includes in-frame clones alone and lacks a portion of them. Of around 730,000 clones in the sample, 70% to 90% are singletons; the top ten hold roughly 0.01%. This sample was also put to use in a study of human thymus T cells.

The material sequenced was thymocytes. Receptors originate from a girl less than two years old with a congenital heart defect.

The J gene is TRBJ1-5, the V gene TRBV7-8, with TRBD1 matching over 7 bases. Germline loops: CDR1 SGHVS, CDR2 FQNEAQ. J gave up 4 bases and V 5 bases, and 11 bases lay outside the gene matches. The CDR3 spans 16 residues. The CDR3 bases are TGTGCCAGCAGCCCCGGGGACAGAAAACTTAATCAGCCCCAGCATTTT. It is translated as CASSPGDRKLNQPQHF.

The V gene is TRBV6-1, the J gene TRBJ1-6, with 11 bases fitting TRBD1. Per germline, CDR1 MNHNS and CDR2 SASEGT. The V gene end was trimmed by 5 bases and the J gene end by 10 bases; junction bases not matched to a gene: 7. The CDR3 has 15 residues. The CDR3 sequence: CASSTPGQGESPLHF. CDR3 DNA: TGTGCCAGCAGTACACCGGGACAGGGGGAATCACCCCTCCACTTT.

This clone was seen more than once but under ten times. One junction end disagrees with the germline gene, perhaps due to a read error. J is TRBJ1-2 and V is TRBV5-5; D gene unclear. Germline-derived CDR1 and CDR2 are SGHKS and YYEKEE (reference sequence). The CDR3 covers 15 residues. The CDR3 reads CASSPRPRRNYCYTF. The DNA of the CDR3 is TGTGCCAGCAGCCCTCGGCCCCGGAGAAACTATTGCTACACCTTC.

The J gene is TRBJ2-5, the V gene TRBV19, with a weak D call TRBD2 (6 bases). Germline V CDR1 and CDR2: LNHDA, SQIVND (reference sequence). Trimming left V 6 bases short and J 7 bases short, with 12 bases between. The CDR3 is 12 residues long. CDR3 residues: CASSEPGRTQYF. CDR3 DNA sequence: TGTGCCAGTAGCGAACCCGGGAGGACCCAGTACTTC.

Only one count was recorded for this clone. V is TRBV5-1 and J is TRBJ2-1, with 8 positions matching TRBD1. Losses at the gene ends were 0 bases for V and 5 bases for J; bases not matched to a gene: 7. Germline CDR1 is SGHRS and CDR2 is YFSETQ. The CDR3 runs to 16 residues. CDR3 sequence (DNA): TGCGCCAGCAGCTTGGCAACAGGGGGTTTCGACAATGAGCAGTTCTTC. Translation gives CASSLATGGFDNEQFF.